The entry below gives a single T cell receptor beta chain sequence along with its context. This sample was included in a study of blood T cell repertoires in COVID-19. Study background: Samples of COVID-19 (acute and convalescent) were obtained from the United States, Italy and Spain.

Trimming took 3 bases from V and 4 from J; bases not matched to a gene: 12. The CDR3 covers 19 residues. Germline V CDR1 and CDR2: KGHDR, SFDVKD. Generated by immunoSEQ multiplex PCR, the TCRdb table keeps only in-frame clones and is missing some. The table lists 53,000 or so clones, roughly 79% of them singletons. The chain recombines TRBV24-1 with TRBJ2-5; TRBD2 agrees at 14 bases. Sequenced: peripheral blood. The clonotype was recovered from a human donor with active or convalescent COVID-19. The donor label of this sample is uncertain. CDR3: CATSDTRLAGGSTRETQYF. The CDR3 DNA follows: TGTGCCACCAGTGATACCAGACTAGCGGGAGGGTCCACCAGAGAGACCCAGTACTTC.